The rows below give T cell receptor beta chains drawn from one sample of a study of T cell responses to AZD1222 COVID-19 vaccine. This table comes from immunoSEQ multiplex PCR, and its TCRdb copy is limited to in-frame clones, with some not included. Of around 140,000 clones listed, 80% to 90% are singletons. The specimen was peripheral blood, collected on day 0 of AZD1222 vaccination. The receptor source for this set is an adult in good health. Both conserved end residues are part of each CDR3. A D gene is named only where the DNA matches it firmly. The listing skips clone size in some rows; elsewhere it reads once, few, many or a size class.

TRBJ2-3 | - | - | TRBV6-1 | TGTGCCAGCAGTGAAAGGATCGGCTTCCGCACAGATACGCAGTATTTT | CASSERIGFRTDTQYF
TRBJ1-2 | - | - | TRBV5-1 | TGCGCCAGCAGCTTCGACCTTGCCGATGGCTACACCTTC | CASSFDLADGYTF
TRBJ2-1 | - | - | TRBV28 | TGTGCCAGCAGTACCCTTATCCGGGACCCTTACAATGAGCAGTTCTTC | CASSTLIRDPYNEQFF
TRBJ1-6 | - | - | TRBV27 | TGTGCCAGCAGTTTGGTAAATTCACCCCTCCACTTT | CASSLVNSPLHF
TRBJ2-5 | TRBD1 | - | TRBV12-5 | TGTGCTAGTGGTTTCGGGACAGGGGAGACCCAGTACTTC | CASGFGTGETQYF
TRBJ1-6 | - | once | TRBV14 | TGTGCCAGCAGCCAAGATCGTAAGGGCCTGAATTCACCCCTCCACTTT | CASSQDRKGLNSPLHF
TRBJ2-1 | - | few | TRBV5-1 | TGCGCCAGCAGCTTGGAAGTGTCGGTCTCCTACAATGAGCAGTTCTTC | CASSLEVSVSYNEQFF
TRBJ2-7 | - | once | TRBV7-9 | TGTGCCAGCATGTACCTCCAGGGGTTCGAGTCTTCGATTGGCGAGCAGTACTTC | CASMYLQGFESSIGEQYF
TRBJ1-4 | - | - | TRBV28 | TGTGCCAGCAGTTTTTTAGGTGCAACTAATGAAAAACTGTTTTTT | CASSFLGATNEKLFF
TRBJ1-2 | - | - | TRBV7-8 | TGTGCCAGCAGCTTATCAGGGGATAGTAGCTACACCTTC | CASSLSGDSSYTF
TRBJ1-4 | TRBD1 | - | TRBV4-1 | TGCGCCAGCAGCCAGGACCCCCGGGACAGGGGGCATGAAAAACTGTTTTTT | CASSQDPRDRGHEKLFF
TRBJ1-2 | TRBD1 | - | TRBV27 | TGTGCCAGCAGTTCACGACAGGGTCGTGGCTACACCTTC | CASSSRQGRGYTF
TRBJ2-7 | TRBD1 | - | TRBV19 | TGTGCCAGTAGCTCAATCGGGACAGCTATATCCTACGAGCAGTACTTC | CASSSIGTAISYEQYF
TRBJ1-2 | TRBD1 | few | TRBV5-5 | TGTGCCAGCAGCTTCGACAGGGGCTATGGCTACACCTTC | CASSFDRGYGYTF
TRBJ2-2 | - | - | TRBV7-8 | TGTGCCAGCAGCTTCTACTCTAGATCCGGGGAGCTGTTTTTT | CASSFYSRSGELFF
TRBJ2-1 | - | - | TRBV12-5 | TGTGCTAGTGGGGGGAATGAGCAGTTCTTC | CASGGNEQFF
TRBJ1-5 | TRBD1 | once | TRBV7-9 | TGTGCCAGCAGCTTAAATGGACAGGCAAATCAGCCCCAGCATTTT | CASSLNGQANQPQHF
TRBJ2-7 | - | - | TRBV6-5 | TGTGCCAGCAGTTACTCGATTGTGGCGTACGAGCAGTACTTC | CASSYSIVAYEQYF
TRBJ1-4 | TRBD1 | - | TRBV9 | TGTGCCAGCAGCCCCCGACAGGGGGCAGGTGAAAAACTGTTTTTT | CASSPRQGAGEKLFF
TRBJ1-3 | - | - | TRBV2 | TGTGCCTGCGGGCCTCAACCGTTCTATAACTCTGGAAACACCATATATTTT | CACGPQPFYNSGNTIYF
TRBJ2-2 | TRBD2 | once | TRBV5-1 | TGCGCCAGCAGCCTTAGCGGGAAGAGCACCGGGGAGCTGTTTTTT | CASSLSGKSTGELFF
TRBJ1-1 | - | - | TRBV28 | TGTGCCAGCAGTTTAAAATGGACAGACAACACTGAAGCTTTCTTT | CASSLKWTDNTEAFF
TRBJ1-2 | - | few | TRBV7-6 | TGTGCCAGCAGCCTGGGGGGCGCCTATGGCTACACCTTC | CASSLGGAYGYTF
TRBJ1-4 | - | - | TRBV2 | TGTGCCAGCAGTGAATCCTACAGCGCAACTAATGAAAAACTGTTTTTT | CASSESYSATNEKLFF
TRBJ2-1 | TRBD2 | - | TRBV6-5 | TGTGCCAGCAGTTTGGGCGGGGGGGCCTACAATGAGCAGTTCTTC | CASSLGGGAYNEQFF
TRBJ1-6 | TRBD1 | - | TRBV5-6 | TGTGCCAGCAGCCCGGGACAGGGGTGGCTGAGGTATAATTCACCCCTCCACTTT | CASSPGQGWLRYNSPLHF